The text below deals with one T cell receptor (beta chain). V gave up 0 bases and J gave up 11 bases, with 8 bases separating them. Germline assignment: CDR1 MDHEN and CDR2 SYDVKM. The CDR3 has 12 amino acids. In the authors' methods: Scientists estimated how many nucleated cells there were by amplifying reference gene primers. Clones were read by immunoSEQ multiplex PCR, and TCRdb kept only the in-frame ones, dropping some. The D gene and trimming were derived from the DNA, and the V and J assignments and clone size from that table. Among 250,000 to 300,000 clones listed, 85% to 90% were seen once. This sample was taken from a study of blood T cell repertoires in COVID-19. Study-level information: Collection of acute and convalescent COVID-19 samples took place in the United States, Italy and Spain. PBMCs, B-cell-depleted T cells, or T cells were the source of the cDNA or gDNA that made up the material.

The chain recombines TRBV28 with TRBJ1-5; TRBD1 might be the D (5 bases). Sample: peripheral blood. The source of this sequence is a woman aged 35 to 49 who had recovered from COVID-19. This CDR3 reads CASSLWARAQHF. The CDR3 nucleotides are TGTGCCAGCAGTTTATGGGCCAGGGCCCAGCATTTT.